The following is a T cell receptor (beta chain) sequence with its context. This record belongs to a study of control samples from healthy donors and cancer patients. Assay: immunoSEQ multiplex PCR; the TCRdb copy retains only in-frame clones and omits some. The table has 170,000 or so clones, 91% seen once. Trimming removed 4 bases from V and 6 bases from J; junction bases left unmatched: 8. The CDR3 spans 15 residues. CDR1 is ENHRY, CDR2 SYGVKD, per germline. This receptor was identified in a woman aged 40 to 50 in good health. The rearrangement links TRBV10-3 to TRBJ1-5, with 8 nucleotides matching TRBD1. Sequencing input: blood. CDR3 residues: CAISAGRGPGQPQHF. The CDR3 region has the DNA TGTGCCATCAGTGCTGGCAGGGGGCCGGGTCAGCCCCAGCATTTT.